These 29 T cell receptor beta chains came from one sample sequenced in a study of T-cell memory formation after mild COVID-19. MiXCR, run by TCRdb on the 5' RACE reads, gives a single entry per CDR3 protein. The sample consists of a few hundred thousand distinct CDR3 sequences, approximately 25% of them appearing once. Sample: PBMCs or a T cell subset sorted from them (not recorded which). These receptors were collected from an adult woman who had mild COVID-19 (a few samples of this study predate the infection). Cell type and time point are not known.

This clonotype was found a few times. The rearrangement joins TRBV3-1 to TRBJ2-7; D might be TRBD2 (5 bases). This CDR3 is 14 amino acids long. V shed 5 bases and J shed 6 bases, with 17 bases lying between them. CDR1 LGHDT and CDR2 YNNKEL come from the germline V gene (reference sequence). The CDR3 loop is CASSGTSIRPEQYF. DNA of the CDR3: TGTGCCAGCAGCGGTACTAGTATTCGACCCGAGCAGTACTTC.

The J gene is TRBJ1-3, the V gene TRBV7-6; TRBD1 is a possible D gene (5 bases). Trimming removed 1 base at V and 0 bases at J, with 16 bases between. The CDR3 extends over 18 amino acids. Germline V gives CDR1 SGHVS, CDR2 FNYEAQ. The CDR3 sequence: CASSLVGTVKSSGNTIYF. CDR3 nucleotide sequence: TGTGCCAGCAGCTTAGTCGGGACGGTGAAAAGCTCTGGAAACACCATATATTTT.

This clonotype was seen only a few times. The chain joins TRBV12-3 or TRBV12-4 to TRBJ2-5; maybe TRBD2 (6 bases). V lost 7 bases, J lost 2 bases, and 17 bases lay in between. The CDR3 runs to 15 residues. Here the CDR3 DNA reads TGTGCCAGCAATTTCGGGGGATTGGAACAAGAGACCCAGTACTTC. Its protein product is CASNFGGLEQETQYF.

The V gene is TRBV29-1, the J gene TRBJ2-7, with 10 nucleotides matching TRBD2. This CDR3 spans 14 amino acids. The ends lost 3 bases at V and 3 bases at J; junction bases unmatched: 5. Germline-derived CDR1 and CDR2 are SQVTM and ANQGSEA. In nucleotides, the CDR3 is TGCAGCGTTGAGGTAGCGGGGGGATTCTACGAGCAGTACTTC. It translates to CSVEVAGGFYEQYF.

V and J are TRBV24-1 and TRBJ2-5, with TRBD1 as a possible D gene (5 bases). Germline V gene sequence: CDR1 KGHDR, CDR2 SFDVKD. V lost 6 bases to trimming and J lost 3 bases, with 13 bases between them. CDR3 size: 14 residues. CDR3 protein: CATSKTAPEETQYF. The CDR3 region has the DNA TGTGCCACCAGTAAGACAGCACCCGAAGAGACCCAGTACTTC.

In its sample, this clonotype was seen a few times. The chain employs TRBV11-2 and TRBJ1-4; no clear D gene. The CDR3 covers 16 residues. Germline CDR1 reads SGHAT; CDR2 reads FQNNGV. Trimming removed 0 bases from V and 5 bases from J, with 13 bases in between. CDR3 nucleotide sequence: TGTGCCAGCAGCTTAGAGGGGTGGGCCCGGAATGAAAAACTGTTTTTT. Amino acids: CASSLEGWARNEKLFF.

The rearrangement uses TRBV29-1 and TRBJ2-3, with TRBD2 matching 10 bases. Germline values: CDR1 SQVTM, CDR2 ANQGSEA. The CDR3 sequence is 14 residues long. The J segment lost 4 bases and the V segment lost 7 bases, leaving 8 bases of the junction unmatched. As DNA, the CDR3 is TGCAGCGCTGTTAGCGGGGGGTCTTCAGATACGCAGTATTTT. As protein: CSAVSGGSSDTQYF.

This chain joins TRBV29-1 and TRBJ1-1; TRBD1 agrees at 9 bases. The length of the CDR3 is 17 residues. Germline V CDR1 and CDR2: SQVTM, ANQGSEA. Germline trimming cut 6 bases from V and 0 bases from J; bases unmatched to any gene: 14. As DNA, the CDR3 is TGCAGCGTACGGGGCGAAGGACAGGGGTTGTTGAACACTGAAGCTTTCTTT. Protein sequence: CSVRGEGQGLLNTEAFF.

The CDR3 loop reads CASGELAGGDNEQFF. DNA of the CDR3: TGTGCGAGCGGAGAACTAGCGGGAGGGGACAATGAGCAGTTCTTC. V usage is TRBV2 and J usage is TRBJ2-1; 13 bases fit TRBD2. Per the germline V gene, CDR1 is SNHLY and CDR2 is FYNNEI. This CDR3 is 15 amino acids long.

This chain joins TRBV7-9 and TRBJ2-7, with D maybe TRBD1 (6 bases). The ends were cut back, 6 bases at V and 3 bases at J, with 15 bases in the middle. The CDR3 length is 14 residues. Germline CDR1 SEHNR, CDR2 FQNEAQ (reference sequence). CDR3 bases: TGTGCCAGCAGTTCAGGGGAAAAGGACTACGAGCAGTACTTC. It translates to CASSSGEKDYEQYF.

The chain recombines TRBV24-1 with TRBJ1-4, with D maybe TRBD1 (5 bases). Trimming removed 4 bases from V and 7 bases from J, with 18 bases in between. The CDR3 extends over 16 amino acids. In germline, CDR1 is KGHDR, CDR2 SFDVKD. The CDR3 nucleotides are TGTGCCACCAGTGAACCACCCGGGGGAGCGGGTGAAAAACTGTTTTTT. This codes for CATSEPPGGAGEKLFF.

The rearrangement links TRBV5-4 to TRBJ1-2, with 9 bases aligning to TRBD1. Germline V gene lookup returns CDR1 SGHNT and CDR2 YYREEE (reference sequence). The length of the CDR3 is 15 residues. V shed 2 bases, J shed 4 bases, and the junction held 6 bases outside the gene matches. The CDR3 DNA follows: TGTGCCAGCAGCTTCCGGGACAGGGATCTCTATGGCTACACCTTC. This gives the protein CASSFRDRDLYGYTF.

This clonotype showed up just a few times. The chain couples TRBV12-3 or TRBV12-4 to TRBJ2-7, with TRBD1 matching over 9 bases. The junction had 10 bases not matched to a gene; V was cut back by 4 bases and J by 3 bases. This CDR3 spans 16 amino acids. The CDR3: CASSSTGGFQNYEQYF. In nucleotides, the CDR3 is TGTGCCAGCAGTTCGACAGGGGGTTTTCAGAACTACGAGCAGTACTTC.

This clonotype was observed a few times. The chain couples TRBV9 to TRBJ2-1; TRBD2 matches at 12 bases. The length of the CDR3 is 15 residues. V shed 3 bases, J shed 6 bases, and the junction held 4 bases outside the gene matches. The germline V gene encodes CDR1 SGDLS and CDR2 YYNGEE. The CDR3 loop reads CASSAGLAGPNEQFF. The DNA for the CDR3 is TGTGCCAGCAGCGCGGGACTAGCGGGCCCCAATGAGCAGTTCTTC.

This clonotype was recorded a few times. The chain recombines TRBV24-1 with TRBJ2-1, with 7 bases identical to TRBD1. V was clipped by 4 bases and J by 8 bases; unmatched bases: 13. The CDR3 extends over 16 amino acids. CDR1 KGHDR and CDR2 SFDVKD come from the germline V gene. In DNA form, the CDR3 reads TGTGCCACCAGTGACCCGAACACAGGGGCAGGCGATGAGCAGTTCTTC. Translated: CATSDPNTGAGDEQFF.

As concerns this clonotype: The germline gene is not matched at one end of the junction; a read error may be the cause. The chain joins TRBV3-1 to TRBJ2-1, with TRBD2 matching over 7 bases. Germline CDR1 LGHDT, CDR2 YNNKEL (reference sequence). The CDR3 runs to 15 residues. The CDR3 DNA sequence: TGTGCCAGCAGCCAGGCGGGAGTCTCCCACAATGAGCAGTTCTTC. It translates to CASSQAGVSHNEQFF.

This clonotype has only a few counts. J is TRBJ2-2 and V is TRBV29-1; 10 bases are shared with TRBD2. There are 13 residues in the CDR3. The junction had 0 bases not matched to a gene; V was cut back by 5 bases and J by 3 bases. The germline CDR1 and CDR2 sequences are SQVTM and ANQGSEA. CDR3 region: CSVLAGDTGELFF. The CDR3 nucleotides are TGCAGCGTTCTAGCGGGGGACACCGGGGAGCTGTTTTTT.

This clonotype turned up a few times. The chain recombines TRBV5-6 with TRBJ2-5; the match to TRBD1 covers 9 bases. V shed 4 bases and J 5 bases; nucleotides not matched to a gene: 21. Germline assignment: CDR1 SGHDT and CDR2 YYEEEE. This CDR3 is built from 19 residues. CDR3 loop: CASSKRRTGTGFRRETQYF. The CDR3 DNA reads as TGTGCCAGCAGCAAAAGGAGAACCGGGACAGGGTTCCGCCGGGAGACCCAGTACTTC.

V gene TRBV12-3 or TRBV12-4 combines with J gene TRBJ2-7, with unresolved D. The CDR3 loop spans 11 amino acids. The V gene lost 7 bases and the J gene lost 1 base, with 5 bases spanning the gap. CDR3 nucleotides: TGTGCCAGCATGGTGTCCTACGAGCAGTACTTC. This translates into CASMVSYEQYF.

This clonotype was observed a handful of times. At one end, the junction sequence differs from germline, possibly due to a read error. J is TRBJ2-5 and V is TRBV20-1, with 8 bases lining up with TRBD2. Germline assignment: CDR1 DFQATT and CDR2 SNEGSKA (reference sequence). The CDR3 extends over 13 amino acids. The CDR3 bases are TGCAGTGCTAGTGCGGGGGGCCAAGTGACCCAGTACTTC. Translated: CSASAGGQVTQYF.

This sequence joins TRBV2 and TRBJ2-2, with 11 bases matching TRBD2. Unmatched junction bases numbered 0, after V lost 1 base and J lost 2 bases. There are 16 residues in the CDR3. Germline CDR1 SNHLY, CDR2 FYNNEI. The CDR3 region is CASSEGLAGNTGELFF. The CDR3 coding sequence is TGTGCCAGCAGTGAAGGACTAGCGGGAAACACCGGGGAGCTGTTTTTT.

This chain connects TRBV4-1 to TRBJ1-1; maybe TRBD1 (6 bases). This CDR3 has 15 amino acids. CDR1 and CDR2 from the germline V gene are MGHRA and YSYEKL. Trimming cost V 6 bases and J 5 bases, with 19 bases left between them. The CDR3, as DNA: TGCGCCAGCAGAAGCGGGACACTTGAGGAGACTGAAGCTTTCTTT. It codes for CASRSGTLEETEAFF.

The J gene is TRBJ2-7, the V gene TRBV5-4, with 14 bases fitting TRBD2. This CDR3 has 16 amino acids. Germline assignment: CDR1 SGHNT and CDR2 YYREEE (reference sequence). V gave up 5 bases and J gave up 2 bases; unmatched junction bases: 6. The CDR3 DNA reads as TGTGCCAGCAGTCCAGGGACTAGCGGGGGCACCTACGAGCAGTACTTC. It yields the protein CASSPGTSGGTYEQYF.

This clonotype has only a few counts. The chain couples TRBV6-2 or TRBV6-3 to TRBJ1-5; D not resolved. Deletions cut 6 bases from V and 3 bases from J, with 9 bases between. Germline values: CDR1 MNHEY, CDR2 SVGEGT. This CDR3 region has 13 residues. The CDR3 nucleotides read TGTGCCAGCAGGCGAGACATCAATCAGCCCCAGCATTTT. Protein sequence: CASRRDINQPQHF.

This clonotype showed up many times. This chain links TRBV7-9 with TRBJ1-1; 7 bases align to TRBD1. Germline V gene sequence: CDR1 SEHNR, CDR2 FQNEAQ (reference sequence). Trimming cost V 5 bases and J 5 bases; bases outside gene matches: 11. CDR3 length equals 15 residues. The CDR3 nucleotides read TGTGCCAGCAGCGACCTCACAGGGGCCGGGACTGAAGCTTTCTTT. Residues: CASSDLTGAGTEAFF.

The chain couples TRBV12-3 or TRBV12-4 to TRBJ2-5; D unclear. The length of the CDR3 is 14 residues. V dropped 6 bases and J dropped 2 bases, with 13 bases sitting between them. The CDR3 DNA follows: TGTGCCAGCAGCCCCAGACTGCTACAAGAGACCCAGTACTTC. Its protein product is CASSPRLLQETQYF.

The V call is TRBV30, the J call TRBJ2-7; D gene ambiguous. Trimming pared 0 bases from V and 2 bases from J, leaving 11 bases between. Germline CDR1 and CDR2: GTSNPN and SVGIG (reference sequence). The CDR3 contains 14 residues. In nucleotides, the CDR3 is TGTGCCTGGAGTGTACCCAGGAAAACCTACGAGCAGTACTTC. Amino acids: CAWSVPRKTYEQYF.

The chain joins TRBV7-8 to TRBJ2-5; weak D call: TRBD2 (5 bases). This CDR3 comprises 15 residues. From germline, CDR1 is SGHVS and CDR2 FQNEAQ. V dropped 4 bases and J dropped 4 bases, with 16 bases sitting between them. The CDR3 DNA reads as TGTGCCAGCAGCTCGATGTACAGAGGAGGAGAGACCCAGTACTTC. It yields the protein CASSSMYRGGETQYF. The whole variable domain, remainder taken from reference TRBV7-8 and TRBJ2-5, is GAGVSQSPRYKVAKRGQDVALRCDPISGHVSLFWYQQALGQGPEFLTYFQNEAQLDKSGLPSDRFFAERPEGSVSTLKIQRTQQEDSAVYLCASSSMYRGGETQYFGPGTRLLVL.

The chain couples TRBV28 to TRBJ2-5; maybe TRBD2 (6 bases). Per the germline V gene, CDR1 is MDHEN and CDR2 is SYDVKM. This CDR3 has 15 residues. V was trimmed by 3 bases and J by 1 base, leaving 12 bases between them. The CDR3: CASSFFSSAQETQYF. The CDR3 DNA is TGTGCCAGCAGTTTTTTTTCTAGCGCCCAAGAGACCCAGTACTTC.